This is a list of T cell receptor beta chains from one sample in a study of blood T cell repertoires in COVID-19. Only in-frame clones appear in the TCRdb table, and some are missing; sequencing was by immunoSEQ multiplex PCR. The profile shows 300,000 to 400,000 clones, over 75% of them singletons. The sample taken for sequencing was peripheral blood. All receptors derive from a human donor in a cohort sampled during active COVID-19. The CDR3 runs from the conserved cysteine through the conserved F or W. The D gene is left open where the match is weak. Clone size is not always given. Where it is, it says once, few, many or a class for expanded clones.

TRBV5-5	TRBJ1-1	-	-	TGTGCCAGCGGAAAACAGGCCACTGAAGCTTTCTTT	CASGKQATEAFF
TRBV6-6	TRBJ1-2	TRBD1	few	TGTGCCAGCAGTCGAGAAAGGGGACAGTATATCTATGGCTACACCTTC	CASSRERGQYIYGYTF
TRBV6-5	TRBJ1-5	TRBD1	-	TGTGCCAGCAGGCGGGACAGGGGGAGTCAGCCCCAGCATTTT	CASRRDRGSQPQHF
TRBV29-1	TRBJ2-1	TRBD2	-	TGCAGCGTTGCAGGGACTAGCGGGGTTGTATCCTACAATGAGCAGTTCTTC	CSVAGTSGVVSYNEQFF
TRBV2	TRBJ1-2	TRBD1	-	TGTGCCAGCAGCGGGACAGGCGATGGCTACACCTTC	CASSGTGDGYTF
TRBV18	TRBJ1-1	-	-	TGTGCCAGCTCACCCCGGGACACGAACACTGAAGCTTTCTTT	CASSPRDTNTEAFF
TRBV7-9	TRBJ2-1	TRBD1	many	TGTGCCAGCAGCTTAGTTGGTACAGGGGCGTATGAGCAGTTCTTC	CASSLVGTGAYEQFF
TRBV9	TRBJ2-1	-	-	TGTGCCAGCAGCCTCTTGGGGGCTGAGCAGTTCTTC	CASSLLGAEQFF
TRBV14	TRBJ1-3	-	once	TGTGCCAGCAGCCCAACAGGGTCCAACACCATATATTTT	CASSPTGSNTIYF
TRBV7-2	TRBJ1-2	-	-	TGTGCCAGCAGCGTCAAGGACTTTCACTATGGCTACACCTTC	CASSVKDFHYGYTF
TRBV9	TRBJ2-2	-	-	TGTGCCAGCAGGAGAACAGGGAACACCGGGGAGCTGTTTTTT	CASRRTGNTGELFF
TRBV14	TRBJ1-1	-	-	TGTGCCAGCAGCCGACTGATCGCTGAAGCTTTCTTT	CASSRLIAEAFF
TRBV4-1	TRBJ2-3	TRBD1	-	TGCGCCAGCAGCCCGGGGAACAGGGGGCACACAGATACGCAGTATTTT	CASSPGNRGHTDTQYF
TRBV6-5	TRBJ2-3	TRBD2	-	TGTGCCACCAGTTCACTAGCGGGAGGCACAGATACGCAGTATTTT	CATSSLAGGTDTQYF
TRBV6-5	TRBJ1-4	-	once	TGTGCCAGCAGACCGACAGGTGTCTGGGAAAAACTGTTTTTT	CASRPTGVWEKLFF
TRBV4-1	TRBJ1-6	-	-	TGCGCCAGCAGTTACTCCTATAATTCACCCCTCCACTTT	CASSYSYNSPLHF
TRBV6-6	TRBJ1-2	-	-	TGTGCCAGCAGATCCAAGGTGACTAAGAGCTATGGCTACACCTTC	CASRSKVTKSYGYTF
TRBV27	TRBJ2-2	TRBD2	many	TGTGCCAGCCGGCGGACTAGCGGGGTTGGGGGGGAGCTGTTTTTT	CASRRTSGVGGELFF
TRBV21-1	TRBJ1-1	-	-	TGTGCCAGCAGCGGACACAGGGGATTCATGAACACTGAAGCTTTCTTT	CASSGHRGFMNTEAFF
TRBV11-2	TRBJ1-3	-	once	TGTGCCAGCAGCGCGGGGCGGTACACCATATATTTT	CASSAGRYTIYF
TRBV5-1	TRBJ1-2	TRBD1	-	TGCGCCAGCAGCTTGTCGGGCGGGACAGCGATACTGGCTGGCTACACCTTC	CASSLSGGTAILAGYTF
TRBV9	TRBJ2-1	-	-	TGTGCCAGCAGCGTAGCGCCGGCAGGTGAGCAGTTCTTC	CASSVAPAGEQFF
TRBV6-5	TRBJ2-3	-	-	TGTGCCAGCAAAGAGGGAAACTCAGATACGCAGTATTTT	CASKEGNSDTQYF
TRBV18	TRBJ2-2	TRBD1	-	TGTGCCAGCTCACCACCGTCAGGGGGAACCGGGGAGCTGTTTTTT	CASSPPSGGTGELFF
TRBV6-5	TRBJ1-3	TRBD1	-	TGTGCCAGCCCGGGACAGGGGGGAAACACCATATATTTT	CASPGQGGNTIYF
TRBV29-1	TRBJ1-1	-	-	TGCAGCGTTGAAACTGGGCAGGGCACTGAAGCTTTCTTT	CSVETGQGTEAFF
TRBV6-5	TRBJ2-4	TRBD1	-	TGTGCCAGCAGTCCCCGGGACAGGGGGTACATTCAGTACTTC	CASSPRDRGYIQYF
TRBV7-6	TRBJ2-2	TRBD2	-	TGTGCCAGCAGCCCCACGGGGGGGCCAAACGGGGAGCTGTTTTTT	CASSPTGGPNGELFF
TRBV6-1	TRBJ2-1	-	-	TGTGCCAGCAGTGAACCCCAACAGGCTCTCTACAATGAGCAGTTCTTC	CASSEPQQALYNEQFF
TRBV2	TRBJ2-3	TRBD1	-	TGTGCCAGCAGTGAAGGCACAGGGGGCAGAGATACGCAGTATTTT	CASSEGTGGRDTQYF
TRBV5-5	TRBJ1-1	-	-	TGTGCCAGCAAGAAGGGGATGAACACTGAAGCTTTCTTT	CASKKGMNTEAFF